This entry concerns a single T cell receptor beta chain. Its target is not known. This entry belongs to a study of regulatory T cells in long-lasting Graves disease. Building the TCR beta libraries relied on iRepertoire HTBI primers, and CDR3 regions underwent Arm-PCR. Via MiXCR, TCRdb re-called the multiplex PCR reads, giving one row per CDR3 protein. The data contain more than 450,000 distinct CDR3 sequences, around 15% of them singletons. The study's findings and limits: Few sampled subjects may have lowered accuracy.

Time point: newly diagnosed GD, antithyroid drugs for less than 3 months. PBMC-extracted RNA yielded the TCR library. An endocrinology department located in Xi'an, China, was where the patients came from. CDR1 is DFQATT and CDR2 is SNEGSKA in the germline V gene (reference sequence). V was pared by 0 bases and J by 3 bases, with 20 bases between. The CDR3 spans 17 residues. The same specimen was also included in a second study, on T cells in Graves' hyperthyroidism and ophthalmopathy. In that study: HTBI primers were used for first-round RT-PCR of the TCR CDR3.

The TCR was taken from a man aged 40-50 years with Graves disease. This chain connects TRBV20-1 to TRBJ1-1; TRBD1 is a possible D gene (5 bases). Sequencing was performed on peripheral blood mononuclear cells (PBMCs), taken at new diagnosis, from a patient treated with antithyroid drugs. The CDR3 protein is CSARDRLFRAGDTEAFF. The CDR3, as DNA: TGCAGTGCTAGAGATCGTTTGTTCAGGGCCGGGGACACTGAAGCTTTCTTT.